The sequence of this T cell receptor (beta chain) was determined in a study of cytomegalovirus exposure and HLA in healthy donors. Findings and caveats of the study: Researchers catalogued under 200 TCR beta chains as cytomegalovirus-associated. A prior analysis recorded that most TCR beta V segments were productive about 90% or about 30% of the time. Later analysis demonstrated an association between a missense DCLRE1C variant and TCR beta V- and J-gene trimming. By a later analysis, the bulk of CMV-associated TCR beta chains appeared HLA-restricted.

The PCR ran on 60 Vbeta and 13 Jbeta primers. Sequenced by immunoSEQ multiplex PCR; TCRdb stores in-frame clones only, minus some. The table includes roughly 200,000 clones, less than 80% detected once. Germline V gene data show CDR1 as WNHNN and CDR2 as SYGVQD (reference sequence). This CDR3 is 14 amino acids long. The V gene end was trimmed by 8 bases and the J gene end by 4 bases; junction bases not matched to a gene: 8. To note about this clone: Antigen specificity is unknown.

The clonotype originates from a woman aged 40 to 50 in good health and CMV-seronegative. The V gene is TRBV10-1, the J gene TRBJ1-2, with 9 nucleotides matching TRBD1. Sequencing was carried out using PBMCs. CDR3 in DNA: TGCGCCAGCTCGGGACAGGGAATTCCCTATGGCTACACCTTC. This codes for CASSGQGIPYGYTF.